The 6 T cell receptor beta chains below come from one sample, sequenced in a study of blood T cell repertoires in COVID-19. Data came from immunoSEQ multiplex PCR; TCRdb stores just in-frame clones and leaves some out. Of roughly 82,000 clones listed, roughly 86% are singletons. Sequenced sample: peripheral blood. The receptor set was obtained from a man aged 60 to 69 with acute or convalescent COVID-19.

The genes are TRBV5-4 and TRBJ1-1, with TRBD1 as a possible D gene (6 bases). The V end was cut by 5 bases, the J end by 9 bases, with 17 bases between. The CDR3 spans 13 residues. The germline V gene encodes CDR1 SGHNT and CDR2 YYREEE (reference sequence). In DNA, the CDR3 is TGTGCCAGCAGACGTCAGGGGTCAGAACAAGCTTTCTTT. Encoded protein: CASRRQGSEQAFF.

The genes are TRBV18 and TRBJ1-6, with 7 bases lining up with TRBD1. This CDR3 region has 14 residues. Germline CDR1 reads KGHSH; CDR2 reads LQKENI. V gave up 3 bases and J gave up 7 bases; unmatched junction bases: 3. This chain's CDR3 is CASSPRDRNSPLHF. CDR3 bases: TGTGCCAGCTCACCCCGGGACAGAAATTCACCCCTCCACTTT.

The V and J genes are TRBV19 and TRBJ1-5; D ambiguous. Per germline, CDR1 LNHDA and CDR2 SQIVND (reference sequence). The CDR3 sequence is 11 residues long. V lost 1 base and J lost 10, with 5 bases in between. The CDR3 is CASSIGGPQHF. Here the CDR3 DNA reads TGTGCCAGTAGTATAGGAGGTCCCCAGCATTTT.

This chain uses TRBV5-5 with TRBJ2-7; TRBD2 is a possible D gene (6 bases). Germline lookup yields CDR1 SGHKS and CDR2 YYEKEE (reference sequence). Trimming took 4 bases from V and 6 from J, leaving 11 bases between them. The CDR3 extends over 12 amino acids. CDR3 region: CASSPYGGEQYF. CDR3 nucleotide sequence: TGTGCCAGCAGCCCCTACGGGGGCGAGCAGTACTTC.

This clone came up a few times. The CDR3 is CASSLPGMAGNTIYF. The CDR3 coding sequence is TGTGCCAGCAGCTTGCCGGGGATGGCTGGAAACACCATATATTTT. The V and J genes are TRBV5-4 and TRBJ1-3; D ambiguous. Trimming removed 1 base at V and 2 bases at J, with 10 bases between. Germline CDR1 is SGHNT and CDR2 is YYREEE (reference sequence). The CDR3 runs 15 residues.

The V gene is TRBV7-2, the J gene TRBJ1-6, with D perhaps matching TRBD1 (6 bases). Trimming removed 3 bases from V and 5 bases from J, with 8 bases in between. Germline lookup yields CDR1 SGHTA and CDR2 FQGNSA. This CDR3 region has 14 residues. The CDR3 reads CASSFTGNNSPLHF. CDR3 coding DNA: TGTGCCAGCAGCTTTACAGGGAATAATTCACCCCTCCACTTT.